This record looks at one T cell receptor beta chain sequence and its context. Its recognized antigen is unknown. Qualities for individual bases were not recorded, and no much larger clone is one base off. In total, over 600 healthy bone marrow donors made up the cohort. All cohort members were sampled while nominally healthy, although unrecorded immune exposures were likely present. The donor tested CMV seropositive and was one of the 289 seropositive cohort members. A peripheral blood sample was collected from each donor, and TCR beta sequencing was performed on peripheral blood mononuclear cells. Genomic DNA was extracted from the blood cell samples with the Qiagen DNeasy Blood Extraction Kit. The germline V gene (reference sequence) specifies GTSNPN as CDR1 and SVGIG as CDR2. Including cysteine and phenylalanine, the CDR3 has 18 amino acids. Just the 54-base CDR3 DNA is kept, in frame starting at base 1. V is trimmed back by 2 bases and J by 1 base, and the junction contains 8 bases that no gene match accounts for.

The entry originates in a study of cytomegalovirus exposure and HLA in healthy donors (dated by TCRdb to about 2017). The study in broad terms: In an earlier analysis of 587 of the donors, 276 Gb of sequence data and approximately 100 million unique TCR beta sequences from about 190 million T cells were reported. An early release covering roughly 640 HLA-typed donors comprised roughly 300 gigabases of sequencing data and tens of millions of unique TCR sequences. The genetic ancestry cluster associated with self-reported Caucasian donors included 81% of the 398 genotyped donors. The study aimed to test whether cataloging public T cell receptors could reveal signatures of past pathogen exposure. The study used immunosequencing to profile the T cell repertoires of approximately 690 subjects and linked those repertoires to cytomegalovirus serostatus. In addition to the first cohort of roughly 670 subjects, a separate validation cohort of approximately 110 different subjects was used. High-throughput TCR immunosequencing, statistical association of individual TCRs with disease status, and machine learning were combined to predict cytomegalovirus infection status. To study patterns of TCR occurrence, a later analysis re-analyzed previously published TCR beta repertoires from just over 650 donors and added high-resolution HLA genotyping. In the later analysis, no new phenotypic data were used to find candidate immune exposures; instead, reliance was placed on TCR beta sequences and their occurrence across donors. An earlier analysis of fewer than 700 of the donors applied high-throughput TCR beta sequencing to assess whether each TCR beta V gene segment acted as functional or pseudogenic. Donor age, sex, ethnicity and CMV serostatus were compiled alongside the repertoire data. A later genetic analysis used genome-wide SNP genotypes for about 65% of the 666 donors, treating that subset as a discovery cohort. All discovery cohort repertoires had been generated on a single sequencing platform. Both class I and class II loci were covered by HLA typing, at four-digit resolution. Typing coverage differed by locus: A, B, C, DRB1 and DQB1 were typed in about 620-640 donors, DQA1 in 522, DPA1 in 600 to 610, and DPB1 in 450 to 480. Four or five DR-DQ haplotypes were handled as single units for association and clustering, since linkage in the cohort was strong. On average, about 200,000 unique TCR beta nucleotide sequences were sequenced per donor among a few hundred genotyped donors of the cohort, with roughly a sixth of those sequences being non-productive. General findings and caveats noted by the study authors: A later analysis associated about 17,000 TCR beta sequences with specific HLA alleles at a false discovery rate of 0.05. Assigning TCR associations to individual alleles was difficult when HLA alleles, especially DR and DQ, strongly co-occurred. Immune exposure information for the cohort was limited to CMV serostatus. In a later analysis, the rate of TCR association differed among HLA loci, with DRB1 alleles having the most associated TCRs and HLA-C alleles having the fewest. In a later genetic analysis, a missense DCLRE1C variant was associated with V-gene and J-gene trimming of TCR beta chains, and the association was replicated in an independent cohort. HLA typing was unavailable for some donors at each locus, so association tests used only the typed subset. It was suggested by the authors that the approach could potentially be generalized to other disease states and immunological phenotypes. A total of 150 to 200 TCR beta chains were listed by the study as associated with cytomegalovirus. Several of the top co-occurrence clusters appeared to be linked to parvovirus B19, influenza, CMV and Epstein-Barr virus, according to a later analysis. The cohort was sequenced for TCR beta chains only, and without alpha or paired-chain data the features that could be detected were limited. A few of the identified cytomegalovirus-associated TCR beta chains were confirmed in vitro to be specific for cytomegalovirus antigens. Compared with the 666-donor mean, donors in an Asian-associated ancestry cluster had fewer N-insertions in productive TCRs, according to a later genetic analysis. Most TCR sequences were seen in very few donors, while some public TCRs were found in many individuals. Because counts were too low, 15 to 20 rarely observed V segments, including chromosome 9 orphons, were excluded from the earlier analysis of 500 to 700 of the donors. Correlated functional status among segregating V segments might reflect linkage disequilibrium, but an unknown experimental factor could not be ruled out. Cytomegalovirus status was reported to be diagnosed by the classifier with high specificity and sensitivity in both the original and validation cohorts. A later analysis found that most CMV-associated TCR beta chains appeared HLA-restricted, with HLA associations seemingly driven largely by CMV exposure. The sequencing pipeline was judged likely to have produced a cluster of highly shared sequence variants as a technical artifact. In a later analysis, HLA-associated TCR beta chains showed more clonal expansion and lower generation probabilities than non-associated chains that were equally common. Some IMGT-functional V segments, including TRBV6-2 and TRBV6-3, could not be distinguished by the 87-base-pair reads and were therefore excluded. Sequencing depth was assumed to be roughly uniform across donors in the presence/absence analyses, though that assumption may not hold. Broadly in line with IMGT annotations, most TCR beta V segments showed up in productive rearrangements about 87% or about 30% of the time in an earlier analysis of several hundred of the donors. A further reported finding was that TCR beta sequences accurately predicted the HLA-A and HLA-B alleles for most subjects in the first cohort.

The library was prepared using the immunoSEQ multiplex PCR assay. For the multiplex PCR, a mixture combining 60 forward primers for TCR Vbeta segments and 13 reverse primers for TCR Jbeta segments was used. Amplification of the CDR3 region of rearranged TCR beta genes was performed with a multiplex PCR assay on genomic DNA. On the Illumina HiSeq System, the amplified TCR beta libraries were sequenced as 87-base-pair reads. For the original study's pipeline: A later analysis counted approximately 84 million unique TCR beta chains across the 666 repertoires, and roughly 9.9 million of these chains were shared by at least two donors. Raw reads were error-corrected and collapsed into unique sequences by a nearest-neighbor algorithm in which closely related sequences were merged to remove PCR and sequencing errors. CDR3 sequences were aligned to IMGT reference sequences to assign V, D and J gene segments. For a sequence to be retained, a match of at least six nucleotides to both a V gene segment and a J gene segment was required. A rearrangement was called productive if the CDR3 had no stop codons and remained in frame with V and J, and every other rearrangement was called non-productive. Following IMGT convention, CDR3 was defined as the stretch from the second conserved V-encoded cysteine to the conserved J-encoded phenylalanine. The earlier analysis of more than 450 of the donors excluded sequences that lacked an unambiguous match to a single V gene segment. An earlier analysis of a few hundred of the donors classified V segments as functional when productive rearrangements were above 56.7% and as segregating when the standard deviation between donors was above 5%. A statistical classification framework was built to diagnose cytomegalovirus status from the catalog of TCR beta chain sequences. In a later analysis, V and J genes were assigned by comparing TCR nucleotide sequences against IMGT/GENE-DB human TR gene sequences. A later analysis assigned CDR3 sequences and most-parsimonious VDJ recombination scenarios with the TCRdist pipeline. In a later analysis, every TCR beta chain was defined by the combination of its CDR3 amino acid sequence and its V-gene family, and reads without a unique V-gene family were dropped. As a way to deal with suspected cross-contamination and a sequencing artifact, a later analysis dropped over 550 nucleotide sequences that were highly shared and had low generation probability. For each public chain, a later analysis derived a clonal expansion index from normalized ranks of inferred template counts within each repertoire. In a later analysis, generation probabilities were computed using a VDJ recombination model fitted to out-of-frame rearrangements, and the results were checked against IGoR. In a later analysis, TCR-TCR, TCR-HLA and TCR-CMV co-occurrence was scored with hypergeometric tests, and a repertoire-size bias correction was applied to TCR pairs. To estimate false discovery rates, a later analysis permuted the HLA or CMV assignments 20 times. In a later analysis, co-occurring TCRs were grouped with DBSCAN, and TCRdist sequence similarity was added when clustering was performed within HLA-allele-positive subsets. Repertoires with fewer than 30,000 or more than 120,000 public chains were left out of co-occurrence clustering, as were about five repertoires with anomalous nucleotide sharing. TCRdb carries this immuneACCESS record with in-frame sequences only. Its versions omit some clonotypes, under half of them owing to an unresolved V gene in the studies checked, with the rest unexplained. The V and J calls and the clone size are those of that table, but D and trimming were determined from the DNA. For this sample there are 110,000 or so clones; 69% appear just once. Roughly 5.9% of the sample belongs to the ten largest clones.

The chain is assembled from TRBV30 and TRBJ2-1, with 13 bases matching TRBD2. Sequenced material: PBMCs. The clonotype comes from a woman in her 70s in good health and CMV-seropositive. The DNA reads TGTGCCTGGAGTTCTGGACTAGCGGGGGCGGTGTCCTACAATGAGCAGTTCTTC. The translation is CAWSSGLAGAVSYNEQFF.